The entry that follows covers one T cell receptor (beta chain) sequence. The antigen it binds to is not known. Base qualities are not at hand, and no much larger clone is one base apart. Counted from cysteine to phenylalanine, this CDR3 has 15 amino acids. Only CDR3 DNA is held: 45 bases, read in frame from base 1. Trimming at the junction amounts to 3 bases on V and 0 bases on J, and the germline ends lie 9 bases apart. In the germline V gene, CDR1 corresponds to MNHNS and CDR2 to SASEGT. These data belong to a study of blood T cell repertoires in COVID-19 (dated by TCRdb to between 2020 and 2021). Background for the entire study: Collaborator samples came from the United States, Italy and Spain and covered acute and convalescent phases of COVID-19. Samples came from the ongoing ImmuneRACE study (first 160 participants) plus 1,254 subjects from 6 global collaborators. The material from the prospective study consisted of cDNA or gDNA derived from T cells, B-cell-depleted T cells, or PBMCs. Sample metadata almost always included a de-identified subject ID, COVID-19 status, age in years and sex. Where available, HLA class I and class II types were taken from metadata supplied by the sample provider and were not determined by assay-based typing. Subjects who had been exposed to COVID-19, were actively infected with it, or had recovered from it provided the deeply sampled blood TCRbeta repertoires that made up the dataset. The repertoires were made available in a free public database intended to serve as a resource for research on the immune response to SARS-CoV-2. Paper-wide results and their limitations: How much clinical and demographic metadata was included differed by source and by participant, and the metadata was provided uncurated.

Participants in the prospective study were enrolled through a virtual design, were aged roughly 18 to 100 years, and lived in 24 United States geographic areas. In the prospective study, participants were assigned to cohorts based on the clinical history participants reported in a screening survey and a study questionnaire. Mobile phlebotomists in the prospective study collected whole blood, serum and a nasopharyngeal or oropharyngeal swab from every participant. Participants in the prospective study had the option to provide additional blood draws and questionnaires over an approximately two-month period. Before DNA extraction, prospective study blood samples were shipped either frozen or at room temperature. TCRbeta CDR3 regions were amplified from genomic DNA by means of the immunoSEQ Assay, a bias-controlled multiplex PCR. Under the source paper's analysis protocol: Nucleated cell counts per sample were estimated from amplification of reference gene primers within the assay. To quantify the absolute abundance of each unique TCRbeta CDR3 rearrangement, sequence reads were collapsed and filtered. For each sample, productive Simpson clonality was calculated as the square root of Simpson's diversity index over productive rearrangements. TCRdb re-hosts the immuneACCESS table, in-frame sequences only. Its copies lack some clones; in the studies checked, an unresolved V gene accounts for under half of them, and the cause for the rest is not known. V and J calls and clone size are those listed in that table; D and trimming were worked out from the DNA. The table for this sample lists 270,000 or so clones; approximately 90% of them were counted only once. The ten largest clones represent 1.2% of the sample.

The chain was built from TRBV6-1 and TRBJ2-1; no D gene can be assigned with confidence. The source material was PBMCs or T cells enriched from blood (not recorded which). This receptor was obtained from a woman in her 40s with acute COVID-19. CDR3 loop: CASSESVSSYNEQFF. The base sequence is TGTGCCAGCAGTGAGAGTGTTAGCTCCTACAATGAGCAGTTCTTC.